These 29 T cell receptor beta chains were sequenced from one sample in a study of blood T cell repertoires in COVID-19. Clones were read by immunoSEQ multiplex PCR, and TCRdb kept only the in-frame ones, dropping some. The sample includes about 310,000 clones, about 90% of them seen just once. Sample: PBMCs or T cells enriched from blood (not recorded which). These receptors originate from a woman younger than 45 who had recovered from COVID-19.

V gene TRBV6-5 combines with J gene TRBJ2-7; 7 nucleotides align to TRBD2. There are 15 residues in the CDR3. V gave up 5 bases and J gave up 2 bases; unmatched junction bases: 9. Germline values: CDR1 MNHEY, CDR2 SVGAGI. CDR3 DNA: TGTGCCAGCAGTATACGACTAGCCGAACCCTACGAGCAGTACTTC. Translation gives CASSIRLAEPYEQYF.

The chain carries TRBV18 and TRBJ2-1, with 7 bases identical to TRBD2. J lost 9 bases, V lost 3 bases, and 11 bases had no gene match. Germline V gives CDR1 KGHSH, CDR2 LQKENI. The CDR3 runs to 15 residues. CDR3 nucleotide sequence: TGTGCCAGCTCACCTTCTAGCTCGCGCGGGGGTGAGCAGTTCTTC. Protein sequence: CASSPSSSRGGEQFF. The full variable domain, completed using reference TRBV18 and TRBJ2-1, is NAGVMQNPRHLVRRRGQEARLRCSPMKGHSHVYWYRQLPEEGLKFMVYLQKENIIDESGMPKERFSAEFPKEGPSILRIQQVVRGDSAAYFCASSPSSSRGGEQFFGPGTRLTVL.

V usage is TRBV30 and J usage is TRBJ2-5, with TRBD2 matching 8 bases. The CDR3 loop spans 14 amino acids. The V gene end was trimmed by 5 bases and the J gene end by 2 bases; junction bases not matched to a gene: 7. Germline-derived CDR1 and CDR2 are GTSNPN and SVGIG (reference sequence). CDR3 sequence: CAWGRTSRQETQYF. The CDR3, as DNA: TGTGCCTGGGGGAGGACTAGCAGACAAGAGACCCAGTACTTC.

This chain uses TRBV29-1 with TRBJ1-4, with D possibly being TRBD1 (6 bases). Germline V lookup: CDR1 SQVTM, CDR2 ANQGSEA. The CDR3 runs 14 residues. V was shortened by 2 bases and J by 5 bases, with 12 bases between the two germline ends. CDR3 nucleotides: TGCAGCGTTGAAAAGAACAGGGCGAATGAAAAACTGTTTTTT. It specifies CSVEKNRANEKLFF.

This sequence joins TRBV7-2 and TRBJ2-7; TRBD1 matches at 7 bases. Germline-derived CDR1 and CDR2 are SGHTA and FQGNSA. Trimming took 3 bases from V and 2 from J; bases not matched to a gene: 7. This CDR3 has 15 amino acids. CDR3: CASSFGTASPYEQYF. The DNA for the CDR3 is TGTGCCAGCAGCTTCGGGACAGCTAGCCCCTACGAGCAGTACTTC.

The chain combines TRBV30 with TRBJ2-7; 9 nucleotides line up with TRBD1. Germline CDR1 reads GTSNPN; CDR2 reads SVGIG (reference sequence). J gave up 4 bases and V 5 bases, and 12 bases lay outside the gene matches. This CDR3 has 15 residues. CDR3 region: CAWDLGTGNLYEQYF. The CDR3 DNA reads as TGTGCCTGGGATCTTGGGACAGGGAACCTTTACGAGCAGTACTTC.

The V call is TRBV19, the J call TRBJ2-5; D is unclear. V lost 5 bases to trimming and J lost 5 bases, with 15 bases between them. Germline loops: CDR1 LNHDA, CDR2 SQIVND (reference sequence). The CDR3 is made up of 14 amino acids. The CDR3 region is CASSHPQTRETQYF. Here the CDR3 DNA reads TGTGCCAGTAGTCACCCCCAAACTCGGGAGACCCAGTACTTC.

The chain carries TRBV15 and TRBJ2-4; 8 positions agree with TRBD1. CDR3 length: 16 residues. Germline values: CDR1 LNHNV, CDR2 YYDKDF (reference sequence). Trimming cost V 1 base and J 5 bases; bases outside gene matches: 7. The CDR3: CATSRVQDRAENIQYF. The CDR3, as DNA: TGTGCCACCAGCAGAGTCCAGGACAGGGCGGAAAACATTCAGTACTTC.

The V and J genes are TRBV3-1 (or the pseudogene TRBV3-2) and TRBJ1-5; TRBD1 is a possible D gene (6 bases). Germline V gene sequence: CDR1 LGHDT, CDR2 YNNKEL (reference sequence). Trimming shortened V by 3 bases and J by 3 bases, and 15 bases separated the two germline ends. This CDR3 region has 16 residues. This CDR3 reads CASSQPIRDINQPQHF. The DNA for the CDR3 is TGTGCCAGCAGCCAGCCTATCCGGGACATCAATCAGCCCCAGCATTTT.

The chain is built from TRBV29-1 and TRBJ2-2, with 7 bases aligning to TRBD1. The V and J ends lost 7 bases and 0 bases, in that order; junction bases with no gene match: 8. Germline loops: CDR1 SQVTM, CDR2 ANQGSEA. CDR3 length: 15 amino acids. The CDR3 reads CSAVTGSSNTGELFF. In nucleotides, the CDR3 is TGCAGCGCCGTGACAGGGTCCTCGAACACCGGGGAGCTGTTTTTT.

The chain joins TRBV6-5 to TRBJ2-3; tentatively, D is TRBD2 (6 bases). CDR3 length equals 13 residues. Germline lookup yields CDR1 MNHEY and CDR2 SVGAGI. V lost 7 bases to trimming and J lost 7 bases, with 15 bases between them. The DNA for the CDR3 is TGTGCCAGCACCAAAGGGGACTCATATACGCAGTATTTT. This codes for CASTKGDSYTQYF.

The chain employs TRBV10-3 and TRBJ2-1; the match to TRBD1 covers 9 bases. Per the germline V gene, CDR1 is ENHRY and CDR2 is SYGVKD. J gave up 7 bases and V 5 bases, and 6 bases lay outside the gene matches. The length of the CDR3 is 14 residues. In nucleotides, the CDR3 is TGTGCCATCAGTAAACAGGGGGCGGGAAATGAGCAGTTCTTC. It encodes CAISKQGAGNEQFF.

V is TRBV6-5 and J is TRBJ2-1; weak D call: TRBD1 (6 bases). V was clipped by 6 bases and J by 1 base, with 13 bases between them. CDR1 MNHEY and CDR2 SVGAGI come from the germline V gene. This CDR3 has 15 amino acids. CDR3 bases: TGTGCCAGCAGACCCAGGGGCCGTTCCTACAATGAGCAGTTCTTC. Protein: CASRPRGRSYNEQFF.

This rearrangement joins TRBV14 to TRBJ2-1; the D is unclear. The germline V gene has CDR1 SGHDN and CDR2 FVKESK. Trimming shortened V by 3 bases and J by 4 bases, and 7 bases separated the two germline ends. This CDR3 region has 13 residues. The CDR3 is CASSQSRYNEQFF. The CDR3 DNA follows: TGTGCCAGCAGCCAGAGCCGGTACAATGAGCAGTTCTTC.

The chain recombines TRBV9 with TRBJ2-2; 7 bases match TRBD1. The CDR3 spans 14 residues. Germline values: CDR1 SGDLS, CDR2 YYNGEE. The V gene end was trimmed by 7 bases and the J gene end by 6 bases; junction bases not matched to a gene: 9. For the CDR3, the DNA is TGTGCCAGCGAGGACAGGTTCGTCCCCGGGGAGCTGTTTTTT. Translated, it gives CASEDRFVPGELFF.

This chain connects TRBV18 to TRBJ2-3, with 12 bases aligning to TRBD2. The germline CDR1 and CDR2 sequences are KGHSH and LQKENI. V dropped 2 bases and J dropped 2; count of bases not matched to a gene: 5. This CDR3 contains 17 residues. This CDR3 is CASSPGTSGPNTDTQYF. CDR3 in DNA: TGTGCCAGCTCACCAGGGACTAGCGGGCCGAACACAGATACGCAGTATTTT.

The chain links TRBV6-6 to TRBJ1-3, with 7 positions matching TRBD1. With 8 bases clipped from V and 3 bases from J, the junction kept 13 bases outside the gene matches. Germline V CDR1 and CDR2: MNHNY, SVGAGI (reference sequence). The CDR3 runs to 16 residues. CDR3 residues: CASYKGARVSGNTIYF. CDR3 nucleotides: TGTGCCAGCTATAAGGGGGCGAGGGTTAGTGGAAACACCATATATTTT.

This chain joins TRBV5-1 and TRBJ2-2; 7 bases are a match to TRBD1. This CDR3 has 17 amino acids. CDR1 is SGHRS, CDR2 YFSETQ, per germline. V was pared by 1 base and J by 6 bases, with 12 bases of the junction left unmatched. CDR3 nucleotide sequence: TGCGCCAGCAGCTTGATTGTGAGACAGGGAGCGGCCGGGGAGCTGTTTTTT. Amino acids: CASSLIVRQGAAGELFF.

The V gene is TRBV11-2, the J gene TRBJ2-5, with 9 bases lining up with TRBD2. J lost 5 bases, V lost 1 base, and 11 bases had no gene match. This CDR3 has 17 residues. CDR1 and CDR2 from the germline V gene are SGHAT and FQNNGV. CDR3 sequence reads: CASSLAPIAGVQETQYF. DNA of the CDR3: TGTGCCAGCAGCTTAGCACCAATAGCGGGAGTTCAGGAGACCCAGTACTTC. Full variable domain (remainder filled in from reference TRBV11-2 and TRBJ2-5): EAGVAQSPRYKIIEKRQSVAFWCNPISGHATLYWYQQILGQGPKLLIQFQNNGVVDDSQLPKDRFSAERLKGVDSTLKIQPAKLEDSAVYLCASSLAPIAGVQETQYFGPGTRLLVL.

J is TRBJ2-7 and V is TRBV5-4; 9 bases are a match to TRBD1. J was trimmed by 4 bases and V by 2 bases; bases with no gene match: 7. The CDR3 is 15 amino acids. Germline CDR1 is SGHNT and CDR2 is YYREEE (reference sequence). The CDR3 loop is CASSFWGTGFYEQYF. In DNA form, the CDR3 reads TGTGCCAGCAGCTTTTGGGGGACAGGGTTTTACGAGCAGTACTTC.

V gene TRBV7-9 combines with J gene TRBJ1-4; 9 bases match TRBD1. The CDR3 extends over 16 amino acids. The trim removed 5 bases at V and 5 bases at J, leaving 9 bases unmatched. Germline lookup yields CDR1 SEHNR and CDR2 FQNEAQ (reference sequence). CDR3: CASSQAWGTGNEKLFF. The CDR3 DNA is TGTGCCAGCAGCCAGGCTTGGGGGACAGGGAATGAAAAACTGTTTTTT.

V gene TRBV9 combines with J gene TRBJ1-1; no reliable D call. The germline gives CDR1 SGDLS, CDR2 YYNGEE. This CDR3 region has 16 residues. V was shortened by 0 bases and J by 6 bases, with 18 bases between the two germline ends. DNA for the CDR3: TGTGCCAGCAGCGTAGGCCCCGCAGGCCGTTTGGCTGAAGCTTTCTTT. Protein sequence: CASSVGPAGRLAEAFF.

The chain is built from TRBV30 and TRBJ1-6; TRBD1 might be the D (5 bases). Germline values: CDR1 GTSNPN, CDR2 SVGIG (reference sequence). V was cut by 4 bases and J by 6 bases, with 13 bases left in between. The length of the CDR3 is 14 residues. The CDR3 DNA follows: TGTGCCTGGACCATGACAGACAGTAATTCACCCCTCCACTTT. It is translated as CAWTMTDSNSPLHF. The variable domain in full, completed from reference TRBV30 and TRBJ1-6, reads SQTIHQWPATLVQPVGSPLSLECTVEGTSNPNLYWYRQAAGRGLQLLFYSVGIGQISSEVPQNLSASRPQDRQFILSSKKLLLSDSGFYLCAWTMTDSNSPLHFGNGTRLTVT.

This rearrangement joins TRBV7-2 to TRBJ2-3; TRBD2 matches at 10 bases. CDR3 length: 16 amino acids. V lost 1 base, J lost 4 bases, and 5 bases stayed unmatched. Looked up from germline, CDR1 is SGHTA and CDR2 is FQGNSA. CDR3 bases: TGTGCCAGCAGCTTAGGATCTAGCGGGAGTGCAGATACGCAGTATTTT. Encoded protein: CASSLGSSGSADTQYF.

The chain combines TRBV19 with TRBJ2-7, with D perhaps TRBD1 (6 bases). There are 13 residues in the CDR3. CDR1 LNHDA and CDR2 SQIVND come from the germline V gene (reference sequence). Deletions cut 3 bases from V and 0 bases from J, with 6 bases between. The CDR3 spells CASSMDSSYEQYF. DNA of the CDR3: TGTGCCAGTAGTATGGACAGCTCCTACGAGCAGTACTTC.

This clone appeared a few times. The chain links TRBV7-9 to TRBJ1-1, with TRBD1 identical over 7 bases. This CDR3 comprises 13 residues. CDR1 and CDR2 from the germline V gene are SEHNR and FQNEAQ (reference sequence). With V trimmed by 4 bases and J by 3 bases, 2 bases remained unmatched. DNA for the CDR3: TGTGCCAGCAGCTCCGGGACAGACACTGAAGCTTTCTTT. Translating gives CASSSGTDTEAFF.

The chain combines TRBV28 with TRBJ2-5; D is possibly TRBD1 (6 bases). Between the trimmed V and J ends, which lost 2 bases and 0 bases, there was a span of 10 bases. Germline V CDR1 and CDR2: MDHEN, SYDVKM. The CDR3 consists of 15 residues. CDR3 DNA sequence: TGTGCCAGCAGTTTAGGGGGCGATTACCAAGAGACCCAGTACTTC. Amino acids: CASSLGGDYQETQYF.

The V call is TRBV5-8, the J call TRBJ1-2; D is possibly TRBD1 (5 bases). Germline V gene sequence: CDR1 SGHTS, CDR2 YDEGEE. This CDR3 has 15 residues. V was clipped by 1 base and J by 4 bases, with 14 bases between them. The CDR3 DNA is TGTGCCAGCAGCTTGTCTGTCTGGGGGGGCTATGGCTACACCTTC. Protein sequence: CASSLSVWGGYGYTF.

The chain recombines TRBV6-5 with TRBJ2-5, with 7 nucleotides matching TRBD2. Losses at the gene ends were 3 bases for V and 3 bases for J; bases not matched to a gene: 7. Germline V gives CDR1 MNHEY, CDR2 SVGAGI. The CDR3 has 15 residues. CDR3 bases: TGTGCCAGCAGTTATCTAGCGGACTATAAAGAGACCCAGTACTTC. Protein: CASSYLADYKETQYF.